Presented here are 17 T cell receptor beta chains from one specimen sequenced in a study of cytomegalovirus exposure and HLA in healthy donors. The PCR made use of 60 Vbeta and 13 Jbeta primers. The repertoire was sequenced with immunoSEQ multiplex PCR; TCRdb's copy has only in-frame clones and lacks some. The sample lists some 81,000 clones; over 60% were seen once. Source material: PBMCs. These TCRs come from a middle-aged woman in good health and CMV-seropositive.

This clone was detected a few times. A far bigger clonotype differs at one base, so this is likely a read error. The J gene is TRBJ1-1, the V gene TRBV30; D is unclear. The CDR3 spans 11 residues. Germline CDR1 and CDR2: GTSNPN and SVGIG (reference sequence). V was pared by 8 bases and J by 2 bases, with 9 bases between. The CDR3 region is CARFFNTEAFF. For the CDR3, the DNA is TGTGCCCGGTTCTTTAACACTGAAGCTTTCTTT.

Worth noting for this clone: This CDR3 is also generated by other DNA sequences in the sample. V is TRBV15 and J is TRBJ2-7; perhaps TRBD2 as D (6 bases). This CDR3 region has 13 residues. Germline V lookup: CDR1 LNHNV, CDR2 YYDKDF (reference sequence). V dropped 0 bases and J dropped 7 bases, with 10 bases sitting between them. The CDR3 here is CATSRDRGREQYF. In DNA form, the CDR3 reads TGTGCCACCAGCAGAGATCGGGGGAGGGAGCAGTACTTC.

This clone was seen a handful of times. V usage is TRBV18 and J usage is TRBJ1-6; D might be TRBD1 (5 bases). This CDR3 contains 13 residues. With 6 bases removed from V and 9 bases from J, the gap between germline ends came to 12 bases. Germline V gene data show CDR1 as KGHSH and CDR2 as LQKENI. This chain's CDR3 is CASSGQGASPLHF. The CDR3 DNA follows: TGTGCCAGCTCGGGTCAGGGTGCTTCACCCCTCCACTTT.

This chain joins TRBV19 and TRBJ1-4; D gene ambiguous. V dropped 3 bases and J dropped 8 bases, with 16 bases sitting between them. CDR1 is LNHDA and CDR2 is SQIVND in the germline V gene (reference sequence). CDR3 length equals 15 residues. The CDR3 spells CASSMKHAAMEKLFF. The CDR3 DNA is TGTGCCAGTAGTATGAAGCACGCGGCGATGGAAAAACTGTTTTTT.

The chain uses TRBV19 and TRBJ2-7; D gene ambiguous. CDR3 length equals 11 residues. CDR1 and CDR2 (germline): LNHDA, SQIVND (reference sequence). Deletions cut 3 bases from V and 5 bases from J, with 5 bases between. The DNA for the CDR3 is TGTGCCAGTAGTATCAGGAACGAGCAGTACTTC. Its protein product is CASSIRNEQYF. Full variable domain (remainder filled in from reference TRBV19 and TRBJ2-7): DGGITQSPKYLFRKEGQNVTLSCEQNLNHDAMYWYRQDPGQGLRLIYYSQIVNDFQKGDIAEGYSVSREKKESFPLTVTSAQKNPTAFYLCASSIRNEQYFGPGTRLTVT.

CDR3 region: CASTAGGGGYTF. DNA for the CDR3: TGTGCCAGCACCGCAGGGGGCGGTGGCTACACCTTC. The chain couples TRBV6-5 to TRBJ1-2; 8 positions match TRBD1. The CDR3 totals 12 residues. Germline V gene data show CDR1 as MNHEY and CDR2 as SVGAGI. The V segment lost 7 bases and the J segment 7 bases; nucleotides outside the gene matches: 5.

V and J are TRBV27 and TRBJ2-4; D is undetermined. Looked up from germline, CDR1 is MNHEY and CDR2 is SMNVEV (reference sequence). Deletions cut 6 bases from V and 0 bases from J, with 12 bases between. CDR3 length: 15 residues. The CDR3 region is CASSNPRVAKNIQYF. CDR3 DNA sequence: TGTGCCAGCAGCAATCCCCGGGTAGCCAAAAACATTCAGTACTTC.

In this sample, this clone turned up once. CDR3 sequence (DNA): TGTGCCAGCTCACCAAAGGACAGGGGCGGATTAAACTACGAGCAGTACTTC. It encodes CASSPKDRGGLNYEQYF. V gene TRBV18 combines with J gene TRBJ2-7; 9 positions agree with TRBD1. The CDR3 runs to 17 residues. CDR1 KGHSH and CDR2 LQKENI come from the germline V gene. Trimming cost V 2 bases and J 3 bases; bases outside gene matches: 11. The full variable domain, with the rest looked up from reference TRBV18 and TRBJ2-7, is NAGVMQNPRHLVRRRGQEARLRCSPMKGHSHVYWYRQLPEEGLKFMVYLQKENIIDESGMPKERFSAEFPKEGPSILRIQQVVRGDSAAYFCASSPKDRGGLNYEQYFGPGTRLTVT.

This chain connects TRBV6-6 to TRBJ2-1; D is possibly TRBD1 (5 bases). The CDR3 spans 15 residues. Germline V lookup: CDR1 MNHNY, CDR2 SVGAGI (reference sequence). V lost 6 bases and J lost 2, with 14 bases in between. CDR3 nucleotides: TGTGCCAGCAGACCGCGCCGGACACCCTACAATGAGCAGTTCTTC. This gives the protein CASRPRRTPYNEQFF.

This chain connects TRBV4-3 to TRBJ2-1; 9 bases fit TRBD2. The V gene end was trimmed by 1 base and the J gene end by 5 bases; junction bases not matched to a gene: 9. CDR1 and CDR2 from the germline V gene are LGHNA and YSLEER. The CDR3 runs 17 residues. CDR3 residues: CASSQGRAGGQNNEQFF. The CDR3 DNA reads TGCGCCAGCAGCCAAGGTCGGGCGGGAGGGCAGAACAATGAGCAGTTCTTC.

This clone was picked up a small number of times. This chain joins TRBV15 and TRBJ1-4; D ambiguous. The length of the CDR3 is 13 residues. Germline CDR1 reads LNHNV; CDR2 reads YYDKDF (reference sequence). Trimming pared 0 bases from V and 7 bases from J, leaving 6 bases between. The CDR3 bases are TGTGCCACCAGCAGAGATTCCAGTGAAAAACTGTTTTTT. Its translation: CATSRDSSEKLFF.

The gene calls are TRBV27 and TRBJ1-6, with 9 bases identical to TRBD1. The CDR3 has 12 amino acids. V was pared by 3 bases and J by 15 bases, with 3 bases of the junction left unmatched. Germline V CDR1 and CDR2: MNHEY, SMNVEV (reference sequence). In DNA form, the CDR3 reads TGTGCCAGCAGTTTTCGGACAGGGGACCTCCACTTT. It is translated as CASSFRTGDLHF.

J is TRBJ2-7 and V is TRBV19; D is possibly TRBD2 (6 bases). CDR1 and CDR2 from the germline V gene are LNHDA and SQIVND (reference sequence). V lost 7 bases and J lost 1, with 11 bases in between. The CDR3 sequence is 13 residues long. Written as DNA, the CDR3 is TGTGCCAGTACGGGGACTGCTTCCTACGAGCAGTACTTC. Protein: CASTGTASYEQYF. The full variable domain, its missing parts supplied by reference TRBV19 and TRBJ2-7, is DGGITQSPKYLFRKEGQNVTLSCEQNLNHDAMYWYRQDPGQGLRLIYYSQIVNDFQKGDIAEGYSVSREKKESFPLTVTSAQKNPTAFYLCASTGTASYEQYFGPGTRLTVT.

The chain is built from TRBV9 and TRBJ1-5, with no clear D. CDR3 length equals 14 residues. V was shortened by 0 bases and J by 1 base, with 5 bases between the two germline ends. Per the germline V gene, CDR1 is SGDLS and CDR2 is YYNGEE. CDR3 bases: TGTGCCAGCAGCGTAGATCTGAGCAATCAGCCCCAGCATTTT. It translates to CASSVDLSNQPQHF. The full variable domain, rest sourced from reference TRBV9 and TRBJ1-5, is DSGVTQTPKHLITATGQRVTLRCSPRSGDLSVYWYQQSLDQGLQFLIQYYNGEERAKGNILERFSAQQFPDLHSELNLSSLELGDSALYFCASSVDLSNQPQHFGDGTRLSIL.

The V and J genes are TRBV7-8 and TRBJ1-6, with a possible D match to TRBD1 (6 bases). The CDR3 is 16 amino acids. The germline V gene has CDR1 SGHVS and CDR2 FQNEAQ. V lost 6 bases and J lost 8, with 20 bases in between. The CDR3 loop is CASSSLRGVGDSPLHF. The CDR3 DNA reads TGTGCCAGCAGTTCTCTCAGGGGAGTTGGCGATTCACCCCTCCACTTT.

Here the CDR3 reads CASSSQPSGAYNEQFF. Here the CDR3 DNA reads TGTGCCAGCAGCTCCCAACCTAGCGGGGCCTACAATGAGCAGTTCTTC. The chain carries TRBV7-6 and TRBJ2-1; 9 nucleotides match TRBD2. V gave up 4 bases and J gave up 2 bases; unmatched junction bases: 6. Germline values: CDR1 SGHVS, CDR2 FNYEAQ. The CDR3 is made up of 16 amino acids.

This CDR3 is CASTRTGDGYTF. In DNA, the CDR3 is TGTGCCAGCACCCGGACAGGGGATGGCTACACCTTC. The rearrangement uses TRBV6-6 and TRBJ1-2; 9 bases agree with TRBD1. This CDR3 is built from 12 residues. Germline CDR1 reads MNHNY; CDR2 reads SVGAGI (reference sequence). Trimming removed 7 bases from V and 6 bases from J; junction bases left unmatched: 3.